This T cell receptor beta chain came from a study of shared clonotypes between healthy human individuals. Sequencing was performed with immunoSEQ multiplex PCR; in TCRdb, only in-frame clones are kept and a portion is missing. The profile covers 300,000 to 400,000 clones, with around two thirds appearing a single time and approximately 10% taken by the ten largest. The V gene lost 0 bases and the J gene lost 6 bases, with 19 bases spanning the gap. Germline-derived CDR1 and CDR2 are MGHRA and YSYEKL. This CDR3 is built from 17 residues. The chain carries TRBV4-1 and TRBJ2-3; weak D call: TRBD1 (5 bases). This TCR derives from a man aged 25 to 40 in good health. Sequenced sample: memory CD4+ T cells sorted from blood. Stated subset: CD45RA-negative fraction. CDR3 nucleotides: TGCGCCAGCAGCCAAGATGGGCAGGGTTTGTTGTTGGATACGCAGTATTTT. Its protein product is CASSQDGQGLLLDTQYF.